Following are 18 T cell receptor beta chains from one sample sequenced in a study of cytomegalovirus exposure and HLA in healthy donors. PCR used 60 Vbeta primers and 13 Jbeta primers. This table comes from immunoSEQ multiplex PCR, and its TCRdb copy is limited to in-frame clones, with some not included. The table has fewer than 250,000 clones, approximately 75% seen once. Sequenced material: PBMCs. These receptor sequences come from a man younger than 40 in good health and CMV-seropositive.

V usage is TRBV15 and J usage is TRBJ2-1, with TRBD2 identical over 7 bases. Trimming removed 3 bases from V and 3 bases from J; junction bases left unmatched: 5. The CDR3 spans 15 residues. CDR1 and CDR2 (germline): LNHNV, YYDKDF (reference sequence). The CDR3 region is CATSSGGSYYNEQFF. In nucleotides, the CDR3 is TGTGCCACCAGCAGTGGCGGGAGTTACTACAATGAGCAGTTCTTC.

This rearrangement joins TRBV7-2 to TRBJ2-1; D possibly corresponds to TRBD1 (6 bases). The CDR3 has 15 amino acids. V lost 5 bases to trimming and J lost 0 bases, with 11 bases between them. Germline CDR1 reads SGHTA; CDR2 reads FQGNSA. The chain's CDR3 is CASSPGQLSYNEQFF. The CDR3 DNA sequence: TGTGCCAGCAGCCCCGGACAGCTCTCCTACAATGAGCAGTTCTTC.

J is TRBJ1-1 and V is TRBV7-2, with TRBD1 as a possible D gene (6 bases). Trimming shortened V by 7 bases and J by 1 base, and 13 bases separated the two germline ends. CDR3 length: 14 amino acids. The germline V gene encodes CDR1 SGHTA and CDR2 FQGNSA. The CDR3 nucleotides are TGTGCCAGCAAACCTGGACAGACGAACACTGAAGCTTTCTTT. It specifies CASKPGQTNTEAFF.

The chain combines TRBV2 with TRBJ2-7; a possible D gene is TRBD1 (6 bases). The germline gives CDR1 SNHLY, CDR2 FYNNEI. Trimming removed 6 bases at V and 3 bases at J, with 12 bases between. This CDR3 is built from 13 residues. CDR3 region: CASRSGTLYEQYF. The CDR3 DNA is TGTGCCAGCAGGTCCGGGACACTCTACGAGCAGTACTTC. Using reference TRBV2 and TRBJ2-7 for the parts outside the CDR3, the full variable domain is EPEVTQTPSHQVTQMGQEVILRCVPISNHLYFYWYRQILGQKVEFLVSFYNNEISEKSEIFDDQFSVERPDGSNFTLKIRSTKLEDSAMYFCASRSGTLYEQYFGPGTRLTVT.

The chain recombines TRBV6-5 with TRBJ1-4; 7 bases align to TRBD1. CDR3 length equals 15 residues. V shed 0 bases and J 8 bases; nucleotides not matched to a gene: 6. Germline V gives CDR1 MNHEY, CDR2 SVGAGI. Here the CDR3 reads CASSYSRQGREKLFF. The CDR3 DNA reads TGTGCCAGCAGTTACTCCCGACAGGGCCGGGAAAAACTGTTTTTT.

The rearrangement uses TRBV6-1 and TRBJ2-3, with D perhaps TRBD2 (5 bases). The CDR3 sequence is 15 residues long. CDR1 is MNHNS and CDR2 is SASEGT in the germline V gene. The germline V and J ends were trimmed by 2 bases and 4 bases, with 13 bases remaining between them. In nucleotides, the CDR3 is TGTGCCAGCAGTGAATCTGAGGGAGCGGCAGATACGCAGTATTTT. This codes for CASSESEGAADTQYF.

CDR3 bases: TGTGCCACCAGCAGCGGCAGCGGGAGGGCCGACAATGAGCAGTTCTTC. It translates to CATSSGSGRADNEQFF. The chain joins TRBV15 to TRBJ2-1; 10 positions agree with TRBD2. Germline assignment: CDR1 LNHNV and CDR2 YYDKDF (reference sequence). This CDR3 is 16 amino acids long. V lost 3 bases and J lost 5; bases outside the gene matches: 7.

The chain links TRBV18 to TRBJ2-5, with D possibly TRBD2 on 5 matching bases. The CDR3 loop spans 13 amino acids. Germline CDR1 KGHSH, CDR2 LQKENI. V dropped 3 bases and J dropped 5 bases, with 10 bases sitting between them. The CDR3 is CASSPVGLETQYF. The CDR3 coding sequence is TGTGCCAGCTCACCGGTAGGACTTGAGACCCAGTACTTC.

The chain links TRBV19 to TRBJ2-7; D gene uncertain. The CDR3 extends over 15 amino acids. In germline, CDR1 is LNHDA, CDR2 SQIVND (reference sequence). V lost 5 bases and J lost 6, with 20 bases in between. The CDR3 coding sequence is TGTGCCAGTAGTCAATTCGCGGAAGCCCTTGGCGAGCAGTACTTC. It encodes CASSQFAEALGEQYF.

The chain employs TRBV7-3 and TRBJ1-6; weak D call: TRBD1 (6 bases). This CDR3 has 13 residues. The V and J ends lost 5 bases and 9 bases respectively, with 11 bases between them. Per the germline V gene, CDR1 is SGHTA and CDR2 is FQGTGA. CDR3 protein: CASSPGDSSPLHF. CDR3 sequence (DNA): TGTGCCAGCAGCCCAGGGGATTCTTCACCCCTCCACTTT.

The chain employs TRBV6-6 and TRBJ2-7, with 9 bases fitting TRBD1. CDR1 is MNHNY, CDR2 SVGAGI, per germline (reference sequence). The V gene end was trimmed by 2 bases and the J gene end by 6 bases; junction bases not matched to a gene: 11. The CDR3 contains 16 residues. The chain's CDR3 is CASSYPLGTGSGEQYF. For the CDR3, the DNA is TGTGCCAGCAGTTACCCTCTCGGGACAGGGTCGGGCGAGCAGTACTTC.

The chain couples TRBV6-5 to TRBJ2-7, with D tentatively TRBD2 (6 bases). Looked up from germline, CDR1 is MNHEY and CDR2 is SVGAGI. The CDR3 is 14 amino acids. V was cut by 7 bases and J by 0 bases, with 13 bases left in between. The CDR3 coding sequence is TGTGCCAGCACACGTGGAGGGAGCTCCTACGAGCAGTACTTC. Encoded protein: CASTRGGSSYEQYF.

This chain connects TRBV9 to TRBJ2-7; 7 nucleotides line up with TRBD2. Germline assignment: CDR1 SGDLS and CDR2 YYNGEE. This CDR3 spans 15 amino acids. J was trimmed by 2 bases and V by 0 bases; bases with no gene match: 5. CDR3 region: CASSVDGGRPYEQYF. The CDR3 DNA sequence: TGTGCCAGCAGCGTAGACGGCGGGAGACCCTACGAGCAGTACTTC.

V is TRBV6-5 and J is TRBJ2-1; 9 bases agree with TRBD1. The CDR3 consists of 15 residues. Unmatched junction bases numbered 12, after V lost 6 bases and J lost 9 bases. The germline V gene encodes CDR1 MNHEY and CDR2 SVGAGI. The CDR3 sequence is CASSIGTGRAVEQFF. The CDR3 DNA sequence: TGTGCCAGCAGCATCGGGACAGGGAGGGCGGTTGAGCAGTTCTTC.

The rearrangement joins TRBV6-1 to TRBJ2-5, with no clear D. V was shortened by 8 bases and J by 4 bases, with 14 bases between the two germline ends. Germline CDR1 and CDR2: MNHNS and SASEGT. The length of the CDR3 is 13 residues. The CDR3 protein is CASLYFDRETQYF. The CDR3 region has the DNA TGTGCCAGCCTCTATTTTGATCGAGAGACCCAGTACTTC.

This clone was counted only a few times. This rearrangement joins TRBV12-5 to TRBJ1-2; a weak D match, TRBD1 (6 bases). The CDR3 loop spans 14 amino acids. V lost 3 bases and J lost 2, with 10 bases in between. Per germline, CDR1 LGHNT and CDR2 FRNRAP. This CDR3 reads CASGFAGTNYGYTF. CDR3 bases: TGTGCTAGTGGTTTTGCCGGGACAAACTATGGCTACACCTTC.

The rearrangement joins TRBV7-2 to TRBJ1-2, with 9 bases identical to TRBD1. This CDR3 region has 13 residues. In germline, CDR1 is SGHTA, CDR2 FQGNSA. V lost 5 bases to trimming and J lost 6 bases; unmatched junction nucleotides: 4. CDR3 nucleotide sequence: TGTGCCAGCAGCACGGGACAGGGTAATGGCTACACCTTC. Translation gives CASSTGQGNGYTF.

This chain uses TRBV7-8 with TRBJ2-7; 9 bases agree with TRBD2. Germline V gene lookup returns CDR1 SGHVS and CDR2 FQNEAQ. The CDR3 spans 15 residues. The V segment lost 5 bases and the J segment 7 bases; nucleotides outside the gene matches: 12. CDR3 residues: CASSPRVAGAGEQYF. CDR3 nucleotides: TGTGCCAGCAGCCCCCGGGTAGCGGGAGCAGGAGAGCAGTACTTC. Full variable domain (outside the CDR3, taken from reference TRBV7-8 and TRBJ2-7): GAGVSQSPRYKVAKRGQDVALRCDPISGHVSLFWYQQALGQGPEFLTYFQNEAQLDKSGLPSDRFFAERPEGSVSTLKIQRTQQEDSAVYLCASSPRVAGAGEQYFGPGTRLTVT.